These 22 T cell receptor beta chains share one sample of origin, sequenced in a study. TCRdb re-derived calls from the 5' RACE reads in MiXCR, one entry per CDR3 protein. The profile covers some 62,000 distinct CDR3 sequences, with about 31% appearing a single time and approximately 2.2% taken by the ten largest. The source material was tumor-infiltrating naive CD4+ T cells sorted from the breast tumor. Specified subset: naive CD4+ T cells, CD4+CD45RA+CD25-. The source of these receptors is a female donor with breast cancer.

Concerning this clonotype: Mismatch with germline at one junction end may stem from a read error. The J gene is TRBJ2-3, the V gene TRBV7-2; 10 positions agree with TRBD2. Per the germline V gene, CDR1 is SGHTA and CDR2 is FQGNSA. This CDR3 is built from 16 residues. DNA of the CDR3: TGTGCCAGCAGCTTAAGGACTAGCGGATGCACAGATACGCGGTATTTT. It is translated as CASSLRTSGCTDTRYF.

This clonotype qualifies as medium-sized (0.01 to 0.1%). The chain has TRBV12-3 or TRBV12-4 and TRBJ1-1; 10 positions agree with TRBD1. The CDR3 is 13 amino acids. Trimming cost V 7 bases and J 5 bases; bases outside gene matches: 4. The CDR3 bases are TGTGCCAGCATACGGACAGGGGGGACTGAAGCTTTCTTT. Its protein is CASIRTGGTEAFF.

For this clonotype: A junction end diverges from the germline sequence, so it may reflect a read error. The rearrangement links TRBV9 to TRBJ2-2; 13 positions match TRBD2. The CDR3 covers 17 residues. Germline values: CDR1 SGDLS, CDR2 YYNGEE. CDR3 loop: CASSPGLAGRSTGELFF. The DNA of the CDR3 is TGTGCCAGCAGCCCGGGACTAGCGGGGAGGAGCACCGGAGAGCTGTTTTTT.

This sequence joins TRBV14 and TRBJ1-6; 8 nucleotides match TRBD1. CDR3 length equals 14 residues. Trimming at V came to 3 bases and at J to 7 bases, leaving 2 bases not matched to a gene. The germline V gene has CDR1 SGHDN and CDR2 FVKESK. This CDR3 is CASSHRGRNSPLHF. DNA of the CDR3: TGTGCCAGCAGCCACAGGGGGCGGAATTCACCCCTCCACTTT.

This clonotype occurred a few times. This sequence joins TRBV3-1 and TRBJ2-4; D unresolved. The germline V gene encodes CDR1 LGHDT and CDR2 YNNKEL (reference sequence). The CDR3 is made up of 12 amino acids. Trimming removed 0 bases at V and 8 bases at J, with 5 bases between. CDR3 sequence (DNA): TGTGCCAGCAGCCAAGACCGCGACATTCAGTACTTC. Encoded protein: CASSQDRDIQYF.

This clonotype was counted only a few times. This chain uses TRBV3-1 with TRBJ2-3; D is unresolved. The CDR3 sequence is 12 residues long. Germline V gene lookup returns CDR1 LGHDT and CDR2 YNNKEL (reference sequence). The V and J ends lost 3 bases and 0 bases respectively, with 1 base between them. The CDR3 loop reads CASSHSTDTQYF. CDR3 DNA sequence: TGTGCCAGCAGCCACAGCACAGATACGCAGTATTTT.

This sequence joins TRBV10-3 and TRBJ2-7, with 13 bases aligning to TRBD2. The V segment lost 2 bases and the J segment 5 bases; nucleotides outside the gene matches: 6. The CDR3 totals 16 residues. The germline CDR1 and CDR2 sequences are ENHRY and SYGVKD. This chain's CDR3 is CAISETGLAGADEQYF. The CDR3, as DNA: TGTGCCATCAGTGAGACTGGACTAGCGGGAGCAGACGAGCAGTACTTC.

This chain links TRBV3-1 with TRBJ1-1; D unresolved. Germline CDR1 reads LGHDT; CDR2 reads YNNKEL (reference sequence). This CDR3 comprises 14 residues. V lost 2 bases and J 5 bases, leaving 12 bases between the germline ends. The DNA of the CDR3 is TGTGCCAGCAGCCAAAGGCAGGAGAGGACTGAAGCTTTCTTT. It yields the protein CASSQRQERTEAFF.

This clonotype was counted between two and nine times. The chain employs TRBV18 and TRBJ2-1; no clear D gene. This CDR3 is 14 amino acids long. Trimming removed 3 bases at V and 8 bases at J, with 14 bases between. Germline CDR1 KGHSH, CDR2 LQKENI. CDR3 DNA: TGTGCCAGCTCACCTTCAGTCATCCCCGATGAGCAGTTCTTC. Amino acids: CASSPSVIPDEQFF.

This clonotype was seen only a few times. CDR3 sequence (DNA): TGTGCCAGCACCTTCCCGGGTTCTAACTATGGCTACACCTTC. As protein: CASTFPGSNYGYTF. V usage is TRBV4-2 and J usage is TRBJ1-2; D gene uncertain. Germline-derived CDR1 and CDR2 are LGHNA and YNFKEQ. Between the trimmed V and J ends, which lost 7 bases and 0 bases, there was a span of 12 bases. The CDR3 consists of 14 residues.

This clonotype turned up a few times. The chain combines TRBV5-6 with TRBJ2-5, with TRBD1 identical over 7 bases. The J segment lost 5 bases and the V segment lost 4 bases, leaving 14 bases of the junction unmatched. Germline V lookup: CDR1 SGHDT, CDR2 YYEEEE. This CDR3 comprises 16 residues. CDR3 sequence: CASSDLRTGPTETQYF. DNA of the CDR3: TGTGCCAGCAGCGATCTGCGGACAGGACCGACGGAGACCCAGTACTTC.

In regard to this clonotype: A single base separates this from a much larger clone, so it may be a read error. The CDR3 spells CAISESPGRKNSPLLF. The CDR3 DNA reads as TGTGCCATCAGTGAGTCCCCAGGGAGGAAGAATTCACCCCTCCTCTTT. The chain combines TRBV10-3 with TRBJ1-6; the D gene is possibly TRBD1 (5 bases). The germline gives CDR1 ENHRY, CDR2 SYGVKD. The CDR3 runs 16 residues.

This clonotype has just one count. The chain combines TRBV5-5 with TRBJ2-1; 8 bases fit TRBD2. Trimming took 4 bases from V and 8 from J; bases not matched to a gene: 11. The germline V gene has CDR1 SGHKS and CDR2 YYEKEE (reference sequence). The CDR3 length is 15 residues. The CDR3: CASSSGAGGGDEQFF. The CDR3 DNA reads TGTGCCAGCAGCAGCGGCGCGGGAGGAGGGGATGAGCAGTTCTTC.

The CDR3 loop reads CASSQGAANSPLHF. The CDR3 bases are TGTGCCAGCAGCCAGGGGGCCGCTAATTCACCCCTCCACTTT. The chain has TRBV7-2 and TRBJ1-6; 8 nucleotides match TRBD1. There are 14 residues in the CDR3. V lost 5 bases to trimming and J lost 6 bases; unmatched junction nucleotides: 3. Per the germline V gene, CDR1 is SGHTA and CDR2 is FQGNSA.

Details on this clonotype: A much more abundant neighbour one base away suggests this may be a read error. This CDR3 is missing its conserved last phenylalanine or tryptophan, likely due to a read error. The chain couples TRBV6-2 or TRBV6-3 to TRBJ2-6, with TRBD1 matching 8 bases. J was trimmed by 0 bases and V by 4 bases; bases with no gene match: 5. The CDR3 is 17 residues long. Germline V gene data show CDR1 as MNHEY and CDR2 as SVGEGT. CDR3 loop: CASSLRDRRSGANVLTS. In DNA form, the CDR3 reads TGTGCCAGCAGTTTGCGGGACAGGCGCTCTGGGGCCAACGTCCTGACTTCC.

This clonotype was counted between two and nine times. The chain couples TRBV11-2 to TRBJ2-4; the D call may be TRBD1 or TRBD2 (7 bases each). The CDR3 is 15 amino acids. V was shortened by 6 bases and J by 6 bases, with 18 bases between the two germline ends. Germline values: CDR1 SGHAT, CDR2 FQNNGV. The CDR3: CASRSAGGAVNIQYF. The CDR3 bases are TGTGCCAGCAGATCTGCAGGGGGGGCGGTAAACATTCAGTACTTC.

This clonotype showed up many times. The J gene is TRBJ2-5, the V gene TRBV7-2, with D unclear. The CDR3 contains 14 residues. V was clipped by 1 base and J by 1 base, with 7 bases between them. The germline CDR1 and CDR2 sequences are SGHTA and FQGNSA. In nucleotides, the CDR3 is TGTGCCAGCAGCTTAGGGTACTCCCAAGAGACCCAGTACTTC. Translated: CASSLGYSQETQYF.

This clonotype occurred once. The rearrangement joins TRBV6-5 to TRBJ1-1, with D tentatively TRBD1 (5 bases). Germline assignment: CDR1 MNHEY and CDR2 SVGAGI. The V end lost 3 bases, the J end lost 0 bases, and 11 bases lay between the germline ends. This CDR3 is built from 15 residues. The CDR3 sequence: CASSYEGLMNTEAFF. As DNA, the CDR3 is TGTGCCAGCAGTTATGAGGGGCTCATGAACACTGAAGCTTTCTTT.

At least ten counts were recorded for this clonotype. The J gene is TRBJ1-2, the V gene TRBV19; D might be TRBD1 (6 bases). Germline CDR1 reads LNHDA; CDR2 reads SQIVND (reference sequence). Trimming left V 0 bases short and J 6 bases short, with 8 bases between. CDR3 size: 13 residues. In nucleotides, the CDR3 is TGTGCCAGTAGTATAGACGGACAGAATGGCTACACCTTC. Its protein is CASSIDGQNGYTF.

This clonotype has more than one count but fewer than ten. This sequence joins TRBV5-8 and TRBJ2-2; 14 bases are a match to TRBD2. From germline, CDR1 is SGHTS and CDR2 YDEGEE. J gave up 4 bases and V 6 bases, and 11 bases lay outside the gene matches. The CDR3 is 18 residues long. CDR3 sequence reads: CASTYLGLAGVITGELFF. The CDR3 DNA reads TGTGCCAGCACCTACCTGGGACTAGCGGGAGTTATCACCGGGGAGCTGTTTTTT.

Concerning this clonotype: Given a much more abundant clone one base away, this may be a read error. J is TRBJ2-3 and V is TRBV10-3; the D is unclear. The V gene's germline CDR1 is ENHRY and CDR2 SYGVKD. The CDR3 loop spans 14 amino acids. Trimming stripped 3 bases from V and 1 base from J, with 8 bases between. CDR3 loop: CAISDGRGTDTQYF. In DNA, the CDR3 is TGTGCCATCAGTGATGGTAGGGGCACAGATACGCAGTATTTT.

This rearrangement joins TRBV5-1 to TRBJ1-1; D uncertain. This CDR3 has 14 residues. The V end was cut by 0 bases, the J end by 4 bases, with 10 bases between. Germline CDR1 is SGHRS and CDR2 is YFSETQ. The CDR3 region is CASSLAGLSTEAFF. In nucleotides, the CDR3 is TGCGCCAGCAGCTTGGCCGGATTGAGCACTGAAGCTTTCTTT.